This record covers a single TCR beta chain. There is no known antigen for this receptor. Within one base of it there is no much larger clone, and no base qualities were kept. This specimen comes from a study of blood T cell repertoires in COVID-19 (dated by TCRdb to the early 2020s). General notes on the study: The collaborator samples originated in the United States, Italy and Spain and spanned the acute and convalescent phases of COVID-19. The prospective study material was composed of cDNA or gDNA derived from T cells, B-cell-depleted T cells, or PBMCs. The dataset comprised deeply sampled blood TCRbeta repertoires from subjects exposed to, actively infected with, or recovered from COVID-19. The repertoires were released in a freely available public database intended as a resource for research on the immune response to SARS-CoV-2. The samples were drawn from the first 160 participants of the ongoing ImmuneRACE study and from about 1,200 subjects provided by 6 global collaborators. A de-identified subject ID, COVID-19 status, age in years and sex were almost always included in the sample metadata. Where available, HLA class I and class II types were taken from metadata supplied by the sample provider and were not determined by assay-based typing.

TCRbeta CDR3 regions were amplified from genomic DNA by means of the immunoSEQ Assay, a bias-controlled multiplex PCR. For the original study's pipeline: Within the assay, amplification of reference gene primers was used to estimate how many nucleated cells each sample contained. To quantify the absolute abundance of each unique TCRbeta CDR3 rearrangement, sequence reads were collapsed and filtered. For each sample, productive Simpson clonality was calculated by taking the square root of Simpson's diversity index across productive rearrangements. Drawn from immuneACCESS, this table holds only the in-frame rearrangements with V and J called that TCRdb kept. Clones are partly lost; checked studies trace under half to an unresolved V gene and leave the rest unexplained. From that table come the V and J calls and clone size; the DNA was used to work out D and trimming. Counted in this sample were around 300,000 clones; roughly 90% of them appeared once. Jointly, the top ten make up 1.9% of the sample.

Per the germline V gene, SGDLS is the CDR1 and YYNGEE is the CDR2. The V and J ends are trimmed by 0 bases and 8 bases, leaving 14 bases between them. The CDR3, from cysteine to phenylalanine, totals 15 residues. Only the CDR3 region is kept as DNA, spanning 45 bases read in frame from base 1. What the work shows at the level of the full study, not this receptor alone: Clinical and demographic metadata were provided uncurated, with the amount varying by source and participant.

Participants in the prospective study were enrolled through a virtual design, were aged roughly 18 to 90 years, and lived in some 24 United States geographic areas. Cohort assignment in the prospective study relied on participant-reported clinical history from a screening survey and a study questionnaire. For ImmuneRACE Cohort 3, a participant was defined as recovered based on two consecutive negative NP/OP PCR tests, clearance by a healthcare professional, or resolution of symptoms. Mobile phlebotomists in the prospective study collected whole blood, serum and a nasopharyngeal or oropharyngeal swab from every participant. Participants in the prospective study had the option to provide additional blood draws and questionnaires over an approximately 2-month period. Before DNA extraction, blood samples from the prospective study were shipped at room temperature or frozen.

The clonotype comes from an older woman who had recovered from COVID-19. Material for sequencing was PBMCs or T cells enriched from blood (not recorded which). This sequence uses TRBV9 and TRBJ1-4; the D gene is perhaps TRBD1, from 6 matching bases. The nucleotide sequence is given as TGTGCCAGCAGCGTAGCCGGGGGGCTTGGAGAAAAACTGTTTTTT. It specifies CASSVAGGLGEKLFF. Joined to the reference TRBV9 and TRBJ1-4 proteins, this CDR3 gives the full variable domain: DSGVTQTPKHLITATGQRVTLRCSPRSGDLSVYWYQQSLDQGLQFLIQYYNGEERAKGNILERFSAQQFPDLHSELNLSSLELGDSALYFCASSVAGGLGEKLFFGSGTQLSVL.